Following are 27 T cell receptor beta chains from one sample sequenced in a study of response to subunit inactivated influenza vaccine. One entry per CDR3 protein results from TCRdb running MiXCR on the RT-PCR reads. Of about 800,000 distinct CDR3 sequences in the sample, 21% were seen once. This sample comprised PBMCs from blood, obtained roughly 5 days after vaccination. The receptor set was obtained from a man aged 45-60 years who received an inactivated influenza vaccine.

The chain is built from TRBV7-2 and TRBJ2-1; D gene unclear. Germline CDR1 SGHTA, CDR2 FQGNSA. CDR3 length: 11 amino acids. V lost 4 bases, J lost 9 bases, and 7 bases lay in between. DNA for the CDR3: TGTGCCAGCAGCTGGGAACTTGAGCAGTTCTTC. Protein: CASSWELEQFF.

This clonotype was observed many times. The V call is TRBV5-1, the J call TRBJ2-2; D may match TRBD1 or TRBD2 (5 bases each). Germline loops: CDR1 SGHRS, CDR2 YFSETQ. There are 13 residues in the CDR3. The V end was cut by 4 bases, the J end by 4 bases, with 8 bases between. CDR3 DNA sequence: TGCGCCAGCAGCGAGGGGTCCACCGGGGAGCTGTTTTTT. It specifies CASSEGSTGELFF.

This chain connects TRBV20-1 to TRBJ1-1; a possible D gene is TRBD1 (5 bases). With 6 bases removed from V and 4 bases from J, the gap between germline ends came to 15 bases. Germline assignment: CDR1 DFQATT and CDR2 SNEGSKA (reference sequence). The CDR3 is 13 amino acids. The DNA for the CDR3 is TGCAGTGCCTCACTCATGGGGGGCACTGAAGCTTTCTTT. Its protein is CSASLMGGTEAFF.

This chain uses TRBV20-1 with TRBJ2-1; D is undetermined. CDR3 length: 13 amino acids. Trimming removed 0 bases from V and 3 bases from J, with 6 bases in between. The germline V gene encodes CDR1 DFQATT and CDR2 SNEGSKA (reference sequence). Here the CDR3 reads CSARDSVYNEQFF. In DNA form, the CDR3 reads TGCAGTGCTAGAGATTCGGTCTACAATGAGCAGTTCTTC.

This clonotype was counted at least ten times. V gene TRBV4-1 combines with J gene TRBJ1-5; D unclear. Germline V CDR1 and CDR2: MGHRA, YSYEKL. This CDR3 region has 15 residues. Trimming left V 0 bases short and J 3 bases short, with 9 bases between. CDR3 coding DNA: TGCGCCAGCAGCCAAGAAACGGGGATCAATCAGCCCCAGCATTTT. Its protein is CASSQETGINQPQHF.

The chain is built from TRBV5-1 and TRBJ2-3, with 12 nucleotides matching TRBD2. Germline CDR1 and CDR2: SGHRS and YFSETQ. The J segment lost 4 bases and the V segment lost 2 bases, leaving 5 bases of the junction unmatched. The CDR3 runs to 16 residues. Written as DNA, the CDR3 is TGCGCCAGCAGCTTCGAACTAGCGGGGGGACCAGATACGCAGTATTTT. Encoded protein: CASSFELAGGPDTQYF.

The rearrangement joins TRBV28 to TRBJ2-5, with TRBD2 matching over 7 bases. V lost 1 base and J lost 1; bases outside the gene matches: 6. Germline V gene lookup returns CDR1 MDHEN and CDR2 SYDVKM. The CDR3 contains 16 residues. CDR3 amino acids: CASSLSGTTRQETQYF. CDR3 in DNA: TGTGCCAGCAGTTTATCCGGGACTACACGCCAAGAGACCCAGTACTTC. The full variable domain, its missing parts supplied by reference TRBV28 and TRBJ2-5, is DVKVTQSSRYLVKRTGEKVFLECVQDMDHENMFWYRQDPGLGLRLIYFSYDVKMKEKGDIPEGYSVSREKKERFSLILESASTNQTSMYLCASSLSGTTRQETQYFGPGTRLLVL.

The genes are TRBV15 and TRBJ2-5; 7 positions match TRBD1. Germline V gene lookup returns CDR1 LNHNV and CDR2 YYDKDF (reference sequence). The CDR3 runs 15 residues. V shed 2 bases and J 2 bases; nucleotides not matched to a gene: 5. The CDR3 DNA follows: TGTGCCACCAGCAGACAACCGGGACAGCAAGAGACCCAGTACTTC. Its translation is CATSRQPGQQETQYF.

This clonotype was seen only a few times. The chain is built from TRBV20-1 and TRBJ1-4; D is unclear. Trimming stripped 4 bases from V and 0 bases from J, with 12 bases between. This CDR3 is 15 amino acids long. Germline V gene data show CDR1 as DFQATT and CDR2 as SNEGSKA (reference sequence). CDR3 sequence reads: CSATEDGATNEKLFF. Here the CDR3 DNA reads TGCAGTGCTACGGAGGACGGAGCAACTAATGAAAAACTGTTTTTT.

This clonotype was observed a handful of times. The V call is TRBV7-9, the J call TRBJ1-2; 11 positions agree with TRBD1. V lost 5 bases and J lost 4; bases outside the gene matches: 6. Germline V lookup: CDR1 SEHNR, CDR2 FQNEAQ (reference sequence). This CDR3 has 15 residues. For the CDR3, the DNA is TGTGCCAGCAGCCGCAGGGACAGGGGGGTCTATGGCTACACCTTC. Amino acids: CASSRRDRGVYGYTF.

This clonotype was observed a handful of times. This chain uses TRBV6-2 or TRBV6-3 with TRBJ2-3; D ambiguous. The V end lost 3 bases, the J end lost 4 bases, and 11 bases lay between the germline ends. CDR1 is MNHEY and CDR2 is SVGEGT in the germline V gene. There are 14 residues in the CDR3. The chain's CDR3 is CASSYVRPADTQYF. For the CDR3, the DNA is TGTGCCAGCAGTTATGTCCGTCCGGCAGATACGCAGTATTTT.

The chain employs TRBV19 and TRBJ2-5; no clear D. CDR1 is LNHDA, CDR2 SQIVND, per germline (reference sequence). The germline V and J ends were trimmed by 11 bases and 3 bases, with 10 bases remaining between them. This CDR3 is built from 11 residues. This chain's CDR3 is CASKAEETQYF. The DNA of the CDR3 is TGTGCCTCAAAGGCGGAAGAGACCCAGTACTTC.

This clonotype turned up a few times. The V call is TRBV12-3 or TRBV12-4, the J call TRBJ1-2; D remains unclear. The CDR3 length is 15 residues. The V and J ends lost 5 bases and 1 base respectively, with 14 bases between them. DNA for the CDR3: TGTGCCAGCAGTCCCGTTCCGGGAGATAACTATGGCTACACCTTC. It is translated as CASSPVPGDNYGYTF.

This clonotype has just a few counts. The chain couples TRBV20-1 to TRBJ2-3; D is unclear. The V gene's germline CDR1 is DFQATT and CDR2 SNEGSKA (reference sequence). The CDR3 loop spans 15 amino acids. V shed 6 bases and J shed 2 bases, with 18 bases lying between them. CDR3 loop: CSALPYLSLTDTQYF. In DNA form, the CDR3 reads TGCAGTGCCCTCCCCTACTTGTCACTCACAGATACGCAGTATTTT.

The CDR3 bases are TGTGCCAGCAGCTTAGATCAAGCCAGGGGATATCGGTATTTT. It is translated as CASSLDQARGYRYF. The chain has TRBV11-2 and TRBJ2-3; the D gene is possibly TRBD1 (6 bases). V was shortened by 0 bases and J by 14 bases, with 18 bases between the two germline ends. This CDR3 contains 14 residues. Germline CDR1 and CDR2: SGHAT and FQNNGV.

The chain uses TRBV12-3 or TRBV12-4 and TRBJ1-1, with unresolved D. The CDR3 is 13 residues long. Between the trimmed V and J ends, which lost 10 bases and 8 bases, there was a span of 20 bases. In DNA, the CDR3 is TGTGCCATCCAGTTTATAAAGGGAAGGGAAGCTTTCTTT. Encoded protein: CAIQFIKGREAFF.

There are a few counts of this clonotype. J is TRBJ2-1 and V is TRBV20-1, with D tentatively TRBD1 (6 bases). This CDR3 has 13 residues. Germline loops: CDR1 DFQATT, CDR2 SNEGSKA (reference sequence). Deletions cut 3 bases from V and 3 bases from J, with 9 bases between. CDR3 region: CSASRTDYNEQFF. The CDR3 coding sequence is TGCAGTGCTAGTCGGACAGACTACAATGAGCAGTTCTTC.

CDR3 region: CAVTMGQANTEAFF. The DNA of the CDR3 is TGTGCCGTTACGATGGGACAGGCGAACACTGAAGCTTTCTTT. The chain joins TRBV10-3 to TRBJ1-1; 8 positions agree with TRBD1. V dropped 11 bases and J dropped 1; count of bases not matched to a gene: 9. From germline, CDR1 is ENHRY and CDR2 SYGVKD. The CDR3 runs to 14 residues.

V usage is TRBV20-1 and J usage is TRBJ2-4; D not resolved. This CDR3 region has 14 residues. The V end was cut by 3 bases, the J end by 5 bases, with 14 bases between. Germline V gene sequence: CDR1 DFQATT, CDR2 SNEGSKA (reference sequence). For the CDR3, the DNA is TGCAGTGCTAGTACCCCCCGCCATCAAAACATTCAGTACTTC. The encoded protein is CSASTPRHQNIQYF.

This chain connects TRBV7-9 to TRBJ2-7; TRBD2 matches 11 bases. Per the germline V gene, CDR1 is SEHNR and CDR2 is FQNEAQ (reference sequence). The CDR3 runs to 15 residues. The V and J ends lost 1 base and 5 bases, in that order; junction bases with no gene match: 4. The CDR3: CASSLVAGGPDEQYF. DNA of the CDR3: TGTGCCAGCAGCTTAGTAGCGGGAGGGCCGGACGAGCAGTACTTC.

Only a few counts were recorded for this clonotype. J is TRBJ2-3 and V is TRBV9; 13 nucleotides align to TRBD2. This CDR3 comprises 16 residues. CDR1 and CDR2 from the germline V gene are SGDLS and YYNGEE. V was clipped by 4 bases and J by 6 bases; unmatched bases: 8. The CDR3 reads CASSFGTSGIEDTQYF. Written as DNA, the CDR3 is TGTGCCAGCAGCTTTGGGACTAGCGGGATTGAGGATACGCAGTATTTT.

As regards this clonotype: This could be a read error, since a much larger clone is one nucleotide away. The chain combines TRBV12-3 or TRBV12-4 with TRBJ2-3; D not certain. The CDR3 runs 13 residues. Written as DNA, the CDR3 is TGTGCCACCAGTTTAGGTACGCGAGATACGCAGTATTTT. Translated, it gives CATSLGTRDTQYF.

This clonotype was seen more than once but under ten times. The rearrangement links TRBV7-2 to TRBJ2-3, with 10 bases fitting TRBD2. CDR3 length equals 15 residues. The V and J ends lost 6 bases and 8 bases, in that order; junction bases with no gene match: 11. Germline V gene data show CDR1 as SGHTA and CDR2 as FQGNSA. This CDR3 is CASSSSGGAEGTQYF. CDR3 bases: TGTGCCAGCAGTTCCAGCGGGGGGGCCGAAGGTACGCAGTATTTT.

This clonotype has a handful of counts. The chain joins TRBV2 to TRBJ2-5; tentatively, D is TRBD2 (6 bases). The CDR3 is 14 residues long. With 5 bases removed from V and 2 bases from J, the gap between germline ends came to 12 bases. Germline values: CDR1 SNHLY, CDR2 FYNNEI. CDR3 sequence (DNA): TGTGCCAGCAGTTATAGGACTAAACAAGAGACCCAGTACTTC. Protein sequence: CASSYRTKQETQYF. Full variable domain (remainder filled in from reference TRBV2 and TRBJ2-5): EPEVTQTPSHQVTQMGQEVILRCVPISNHLYFYWYRQILGQKVEFLVSFYNNEISEKSEIFDDQFSVERPDGSNFTLKIRSTKLEDSAMYFCASSYRTKQETQYFGPGTRLLVL.

This clonotype has a handful of counts. The chain combines TRBV12-3 or TRBV12-4 with TRBJ1-1; D is undetermined. Trimming stripped 5 bases from V and 8 bases from J, with 18 bases between. The CDR3 contains 14 residues. The CDR3 loop reads CASSPRAGPREAFF. DNA of the CDR3: TGTGCCAGCAGTCCCCGGGCCGGACCCAGGGAAGCTTTCTTT.

The chain has TRBV24-1 and TRBJ2-3; no firm D call. CDR1 and CDR2 from the germline V gene are KGHDR and SFDVKD. The V end lost 3 bases, the J end lost 2 bases, and 11 bases lay between the germline ends. This CDR3 contains 15 residues. CDR3 DNA sequence: TGTGCCACCAGTGATGGGAAAGGTTTCACAGATACGCAGTATTTT. This encodes CATSDGKGFTDTQYF.

The chain recombines TRBV15 with TRBJ2-3, with D possibly matching TRBD2 (6 bases). CDR3 length: 15 residues. V dropped 5 bases and J dropped 2 bases, with 14 bases sitting between them. Germline-derived CDR1 and CDR2 are LNHNV and YYDKDF (reference sequence). This CDR3 reads CATSGGATVTDTQYF. The CDR3, as DNA: TGTGCCACCAGCGGAGGGGCTACAGTCACAGATACGCAGTATTTT. Looking up the rest from reference TRBV15 and TRBJ2-3 gives the full variable domain: DAMVIQNPRYQVTQFGKPVTLSCSQTLNHNVMYWYQQKSSQAPKLLFHYYDKDFNNEADTPDNFQSRRPNTSFCFLDIRSPGLGDTAMYLCATSGGATVTDTQYFGPGTRLTVL.